Considering frequency, the clone carrying this TCR beta chain is medium-sized (0.01 to 0.1%). The sample belongs to a study of CXCR3-negative and CXCR3-positive naive CD8 T cells. UMI labels and 5' RACE were used to prepare the TRB cDNA libraries. Following a re-call of the 5' RACE reads, TCRdb has one entry per CDR3 protein and lacks DNA. This sample's table has 8,000 or so distinct CDR3 sequences. This CDR3 has 15 residues. CDR1 and CDR2 (germline): SQVTM, ANQGSEA. The J gene is TRBJ1-1, the V gene TRBV29-1. The sequence derives from a human donor in good health. Some clones in this sample may be carry-over from other donors' samples. Sequenced: naive CXCR3- CD8+ T cells from blood. Specified subset: CD45RO-CCR7+CD27+CD95- naive CD8+ T cells lacking CXCR3 (TNR3-). This CDR3 reads CSVEDHLWESTEAFF. The full variable domain, with the rest looked up from reference TRBV29-1 and TRBJ1-1, is SAVISQKPSRDICQRGTSLTIQCQVDSQVTMMFWYRQQPGQSLTLIATANQGSEATYESGFVIDKFPISRPNLTFSTLTVSNMSPEDSSIYLCSVEDHLWESTEAFFGQGTRLTVV.